A selection of T cell receptor beta chains follows, all from one sample in a study of cytomegalovirus exposure and HLA in healthy donors. The assay was immunoSEQ multiplex PCR, and TCRdb's table has in-frame clones only and misses some. Of about 150,000 clones listed, around 73% were seen once; the top ten hold 1.6%. The sample consisted of PBMCs. The receptor set was obtained from a woman between 18 and 29 years old in good health and CMV-seronegative. CDR3s include the opening cysteine and the closing phenylalanine or tryptophan. Each record gives: V gene, D gene, J gene, clone size, CDR3 protein, CDR3 DNA. The D gene is left open where the match is weak. Clone size is shown for a subset of rows, as once, few, many or a class of expanded clone.

>TRBV7-3|TRBD2|TRBJ2-2|.
CASSSGLAGNTGELFF
TGTGCCAGCAGCTCGGGACTAGCGGGGAACACCGGGGAGCTGTTTTTT
>TRBV27|.|TRBJ1-2|few
CASTSSANYGYTF
TGTGCCAGCACCTCGTCAGCTAACTATGGCTACACCTTC
>TRBV6-5|TRBD1|TRBJ2-1|few
CASSYSTGGNEQFF
TGTGCCAGCAGTTACTCGACAGGGGGCAATGAGCAGTTCTTC
>TRBV7-2|.|TRBJ2-1|.
CASSFGQDIAYNEQFF
TGTGCCAGCAGCTTTGGACAAGACATTGCCTACAATGAGCAGTTCTTC
>TRBV29-1|TRBD1|TRBJ2-4|.
CSVRTGSQNIQYF
TGCAGCGTTCGGACAGGGAGCCAAAACATTCAGTACTTC
>TRBV18|TRBD1|TRBJ1-4|.
CASSPTTGALKLFF
TGTGCCAGCTCACCCACGACAGGGGCCCTTAAACTGTTTTTT
>TRBV19|TRBD2|TRBJ2-3|.
CASSMELTSGNTDTQYF
TGTGCCAGTAGTATGGAATTGACTAGCGGTAACACAGATACGCAGTATTTT
>TRBV2|.|TRBJ2-1|.
CASNQRAFSSYNEQFF
TGTGCCAGCAACCAGCGGGCCTTTAGCTCCTACAATGAGCAGTTCTTC
>TRBV28|TRBD1|TRBJ2-1|.
CASSRGTTGGDEQFF
TGTGCCAGCAGTCGGGGAACGACAGGGGGCGATGAGCAGTTCTTC
>TRBV5-1|.|TRBJ2-7|.
CASSLTLRATAYEQYF
TGCGCCAGCAGCTTGACCCTCCGAGCGACGGCCTACGAGCAGTACTTC
>TRBV6-1|TRBD1|TRBJ1-2|once
CASSEFRDRGNYGYTF
TGTGCCAGCAGTGAATTTCGGGACAGGGGGAACTATGGCTACACCTTC
>TRBV11-2|TRBD1|TRBJ1-1|few
CASSPAWDRPNTEAFF
TGTGCCAGCAGCCCTGCATGGGACAGGCCGAACACTGAAGCTTTCTTT
>TRBV5-1|.|TRBJ2-4|.
CASSLPGMNIQYF
TGCGCCAGCAGCTTGCCAGGGATGAACATTCAGTACTTC
>TRBV28|.|TRBJ1-2|.
CASITGQINYGYTF
TGTGCCAGCATAACCGGACAGATTAACTATGGCTACACCTTC
>TRBV27|.|TRBJ1-3|.
CASSLDSPSSGNTIYF
TGTGCCAGCAGTCTGGACAGCCCGAGCTCTGGAAACACCATATATTTT
>TRBV10-2|.|TRBJ1-2|few
CASSFWASGYTF
TGCGCCAGCAGCTTCTGGGCTTCTGGCTACACCTTC
>TRBV6-6|TRBD2|TRBJ2-2|.
CASSYPSSGEAGELFF
TGTGCCAGCAGTTACCCCTCTAGCGGGGAGGCCGGGGAGCTGTTTTTT
>TRBV28|.|TRBJ1-2|.
CASSPVRLTPYGYTF
TGTGCCAGCAGCCCCGTCAGGTTAACTCCCTATGGCTACACCTTC
>TRBV6-5|.|TRBJ1-6|.
CASSPDRPNSPLHF
TGTGCCAGCAGTCCTGACAGGCCCAATTCACCCCTCCACTTT
>TRBV5-5|TRBD1|TRBJ1-6|.
CASSPGLGTVNSPLHF
TGTGCCAGCAGCCCCGGGCTTGGGACAGTTAATTCACCCCTCCACTTT
>TRBV11-2|.|TRBJ1-1|.
CASSLSGTQNTEAFF
TGTGCCAGCAGCTTGTCCGGGACACAGAACACTGAAGCTTTCTTT
>TRBV18|TRBD2|TRBJ2-1|.
CASSQGTSGSYNEQFF
TGTGCCAGCTCCCAAGGGACTAGCGGATCCTACAATGAGCAGTTCTTC
>TRBV7-8|TRBD1|TRBJ1-3|.
CASSLSEGQERGDSGNTIYF
TGTGCCAGCAGCTTAAGTGAGGGACAGGAGCGAGGGGATTCTGGAAACACCATATATTTT
>TRBV11-3|.|TRBJ1-1|.
CASSPYAEVGKAFF
TGTGCCAGCAGCCCTTATGCGGAGGTCGGAAAAGCTTTCTTT
>TRBV15|.|TRBJ2-5|.
CATSRGAGGQETQYF
TGTGCCACCAGCAGAGGGGCTGGAGGACAAGAGACCCAGTACTTC
>TRBV7-9|TRBD2|TRBJ2-7|.
CASSSQLAAEPYEQYF
TGTGCCAGCAGCTCTCAACTAGCGGCAGAACCCTACGAGCAGTACTTC
>TRBV7-3|TRBD2|TRBJ2-1|.
CASSALSGGLGEQFF
TGTGCCAGCAGCGCTTTGAGCGGGGGTTTGGGTGAGCAGTTCTTC
>TRBV5-1|.|TRBJ2-5|.
CASSLRGSQIQETQYF
TGCGCCAGCAGCTTGAGGGGCAGCCAAATACAAGAGACCCAGTACTTC
>TRBV30|TRBD1|TRBJ1-4|.
CAWSLTGQGNEKLFF
TGTGCCTGGAGTCTTACGGGACAGGGAAATGAAAAACTGTTTTTT
>TRBV14|.|TRBJ2-7|.
CASSQVRGSGALSSYEQYF
TGTGCCAGCAGCCAAGTTAGAGGCTCCGGTGCGCTAAGCTCCTACGAGCAGTACTTC
>TRBV7-3|.|TRBJ1-1|.
CASSLNPGGTEAFF
TGTGCCAGCAGCCTAAACCCCGGAGGCACTGAAGCTTTCTTT
>TRBV18|.|TRBJ1-1|few
CASSPRETSEAFF
TGTGCCAGCTCACCACGGGAGACGTCTGAAGCTTTCTTT
>TRBV10-2|TRBD1|TRBJ2-1|few
CASRAGTGNRNEQFF
TGCGCCAGCAGGGCCGGGACAGGGAATCGGAATGAGCAGTTCTTC
>TRBV7-9|.|TRBJ1-1|few
CASSQEVTEAFF
TGTGCCAGCAGCCAGGAGGTCACTGAAGCTTTCTTT
>TRBV5-4|.|TRBJ2-5|.
CASSLALAGLQETQYF
TGTGCCAGCAGCTTGGCGTTGGCAGGTTTACAGGAGACCCAGTACTTC
>TRBV27|TRBD1|TRBJ1-6|few
CASSLRGDRGTYNSPLHF
TGTGCCAGCAGTTTACGGGGGGACAGGGGGACCTATAATTCACCCCTCCACTTT
>TRBV30|.|TRBJ1-3|few
CASDSPGNTIYF
TGTGCCTCCGACAGTCCGGGAAACACCATATATTTT
>TRBV7-2|.|TRBJ1-1|.
CASSLRTETGTEAFF
TGTGCCAGCAGCTTACGTACCGAAACCGGGACTGAAGCTTTCTTT
>TRBV5-1|.|TRBJ1-1|once
CASSLQGNTEAFF
TGCGCCAGCAGCTTACAGGGAAACACTGAAGCTTTCTTT
>TRBV15|TRBD2|TRBJ2-7|.
CATSRPLRGSGGIEQYF
TGTGCCACCAGCAGACCACTCCGGGGTAGCGGGGGGATTGAGCAGTACTTC
>TRBV15|TRBD2|TRBJ2-3|.
CATSRDSGGDADTQYF
TGTGCCACCAGCAGAGATAGCGGGGGGGACGCAGATACGCAGTATTTT
>TRBV9|TRBD2|TRBJ2-1|.
CASSVVPSSGREQFF
TGTGCCAGCAGCGTAGTTCCTTCTAGCGGGAGGGAGCAGTTCTTC
>TRBV18|TRBD1|TRBJ1-1|once
CASSATGGTEAFF
TGTGCCAGCTCAGCGACAGGGGGCACTGAAGCTTTCTTT
>TRBV5-5|TRBD2|TRBJ2-7|.
CASRTVGTSDYEQYF
TGTGCCAGCAGGACCGTCGGGACTAGCGACTACGAGCAGTACTTC
>TRBV4-2|TRBD1|TRBJ1-1|few
CASSQGYRGLLRNTEAFF
TGTGCCAGCAGCCAAGGTTACAGGGGGCTCCTTCGGAACACTGAAGCTTTCTTT
>TRBV4-3|TRBD1|TRBJ2-6|.
CASSPGGAGANVLTF
TGCGCCAGCAGCCCAGGGGGCGCCGGGGCCAACGTCCTGACTTTC
>TRBV18|.|TRBJ2-2|.
CASSGLSGAGELFF
TGTGCCAGCTCAGGCCTCTCTGGAGCCGGGGAGCTGTTTTTT
>TRBV6-5|.|TRBJ2-3|few
CASSYGPATDTQYF
TGTGCCAGCAGTTACGGGCCCGCGACAGATACGCAGTATTTT
>TRBV25-1|TRBD1|TRBJ1-2|once
CASSEWSGQGRGDYGYTF
TGTGCCAGCAGTGAATGGTCGGGACAGGGGCGAGGGGACTATGGCTACACCTTC
>TRBV6-6|.|TRBJ1-2|.
CASSFHSDRNYGYTF
TGTGCCAGCAGTTTCCACTCTGACAGGAACTATGGCTACACCTTC
>TRBV19|TRBD1|TRBJ1-2|.
CASSPPDRGRTGYTF
TGTGCCAGTAGTCCCCCGGACAGGGGGCGGACTGGCTACACCTTC
>TRBV30|.|TRBJ2-1|once
CAWDSLSYNEQFF
TGTGCCTGGGACTCCCTCTCCTACAATGAGCAGTTCTTC